This T cell receptor beta chain is from a study of blood T cell repertoires in COVID-19. Study overall: Sites in the United States, Italy and Spain provided acute and convalescent COVID-19 samples. Sources were T cells, B-cell-depleted T cells, or PBMCs; the material itself was cDNA or gDNA.

Across 20 to 25 US areas, participants ranged in age from about 18 to 100 years. Participants' reported clinical history set cohort assignment. TCRdb's copy holds only in-frame clones and misses some; the assay was immunoSEQ multiplex PCR. The sample includes about 320,000 clones, roughly nine tenths of them seen just once. V shed 3 bases, J shed 2 bases, and the junction held 10 bases outside the gene matches. The CDR3 has 18 residues. The germline V gene has CDR1 LGHNA and CDR2 YSLEER. Sequenced input: PBMCs or T cells enriched from blood (not recorded which). V and J are TRBV4-3 and TRBJ1-3; 10 bases line up with TRBD1. The receptor's source is a woman aged 25 to 39 who had recovered from COVID-19. CDR3 coding DNA: TGCGCCAGCAGCCAGGACCCCCGTGGACAGGGGGCTGGAAACACCATATATTTT. It is translated as CASSQDPRGQGAGNTIYF.